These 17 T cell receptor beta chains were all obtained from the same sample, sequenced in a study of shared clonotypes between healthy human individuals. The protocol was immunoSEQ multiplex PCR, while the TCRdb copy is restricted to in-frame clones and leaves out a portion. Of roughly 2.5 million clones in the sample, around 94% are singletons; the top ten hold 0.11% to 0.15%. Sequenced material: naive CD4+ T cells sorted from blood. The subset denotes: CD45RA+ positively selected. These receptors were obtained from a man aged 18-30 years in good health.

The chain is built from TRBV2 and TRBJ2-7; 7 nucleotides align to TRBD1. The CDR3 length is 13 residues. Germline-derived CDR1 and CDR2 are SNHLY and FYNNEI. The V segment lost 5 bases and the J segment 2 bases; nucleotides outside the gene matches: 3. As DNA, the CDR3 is TGTGCCAGCAGTCCGGGACAGCCCTACGAGCAGTACTTC. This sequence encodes CASSPGQPYEQYF.

The CDR3 loop is CASSYGQAGNDEQFF. Here the CDR3 DNA reads TGTGCCAGCAGTTACGGCCAGGCAGGGAATGATGAGCAGTTCTTC. The chain has TRBV6-5 and TRBJ2-1, with a weak D call TRBD1 (5 bases). Per the germline V gene, CDR1 is MNHEY and CDR2 is SVGAGI. The CDR3 covers 15 residues. The V end lost 2 bases, the J end lost 8 bases, and 16 bases lay between the germline ends.

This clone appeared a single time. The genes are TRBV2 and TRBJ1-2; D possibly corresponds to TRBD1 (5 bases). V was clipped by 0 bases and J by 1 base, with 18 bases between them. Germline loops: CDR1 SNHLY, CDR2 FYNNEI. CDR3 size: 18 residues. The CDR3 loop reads CASSEARGILTVNYGYTF. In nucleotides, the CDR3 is TGTGCCAGCAGTGAAGCGAGGGGAATCCTGACAGTTAACTATGGCTACACCTTC.

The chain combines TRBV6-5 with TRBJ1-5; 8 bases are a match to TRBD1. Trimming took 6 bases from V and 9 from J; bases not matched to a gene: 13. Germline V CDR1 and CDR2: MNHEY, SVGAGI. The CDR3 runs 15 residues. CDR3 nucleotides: TGTGCCAGCAGCCCTTCGACAGGGGCCTTGCGGCCCCAGCATTTT. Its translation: CASSPSTGALRPQHF.

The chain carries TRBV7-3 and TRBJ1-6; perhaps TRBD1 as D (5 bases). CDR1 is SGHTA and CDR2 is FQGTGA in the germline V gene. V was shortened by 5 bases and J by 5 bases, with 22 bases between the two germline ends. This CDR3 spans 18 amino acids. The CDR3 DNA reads TGTGCCAGCAGCGTCTATCGACAGCCGATCCCTCATAATTCACCCCTCCACTTT. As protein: CASSVYRQPIPHNSPLHF.

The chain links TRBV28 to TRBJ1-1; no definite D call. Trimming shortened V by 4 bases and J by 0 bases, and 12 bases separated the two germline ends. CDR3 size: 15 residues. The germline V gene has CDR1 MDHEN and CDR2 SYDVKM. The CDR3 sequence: CASSSTLGLNTEAFF. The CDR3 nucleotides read TGTGCCAGCAGTTCTACACTCGGTCTGAACACTGAAGCTTTCTTT. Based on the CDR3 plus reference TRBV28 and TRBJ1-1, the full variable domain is DVKVTQSSRYLVKRTGEKVFLECVQDMDHENMFWYRQDPGLGLRLIYFSYDVKMKEKGDIPEGYSVSREKKERFSLILESASTNQTSMYLCASSSTLGLNTEAFFGQGTRLTVV.

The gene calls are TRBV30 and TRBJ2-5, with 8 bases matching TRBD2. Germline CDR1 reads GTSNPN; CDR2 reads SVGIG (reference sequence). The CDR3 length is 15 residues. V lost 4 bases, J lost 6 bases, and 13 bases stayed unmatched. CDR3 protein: CAWTPGGGGTKTQYF. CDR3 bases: TGTGCCTGGACCCCCGGCGGCGGGGGGACTAAGACCCAGTACTTC.

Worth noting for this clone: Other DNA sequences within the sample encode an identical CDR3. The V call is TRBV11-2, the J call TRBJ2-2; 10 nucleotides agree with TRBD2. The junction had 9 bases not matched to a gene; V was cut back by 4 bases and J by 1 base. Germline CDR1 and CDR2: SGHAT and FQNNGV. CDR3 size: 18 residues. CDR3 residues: CASSSLTSGAQNTGELFF. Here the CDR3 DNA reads TGTGCCAGCAGCTCCCTCACTAGCGGGGCACAGAACACCGGGGAGCTGTTTTTT.

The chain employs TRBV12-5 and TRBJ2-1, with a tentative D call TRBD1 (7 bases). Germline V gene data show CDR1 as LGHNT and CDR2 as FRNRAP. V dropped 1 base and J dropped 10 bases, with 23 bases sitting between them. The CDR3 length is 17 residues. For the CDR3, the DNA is TGTGCTAGTGGTTTGGGGCAGGGGGGTTTTGGATTGAACGAGCAGTTCTTC. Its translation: CASGLGQGGFGLNEQFF.

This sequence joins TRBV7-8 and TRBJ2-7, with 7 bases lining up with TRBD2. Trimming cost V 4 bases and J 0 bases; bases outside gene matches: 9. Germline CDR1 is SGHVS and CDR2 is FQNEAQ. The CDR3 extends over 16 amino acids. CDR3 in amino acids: CASSSTLAVVSYEQYF. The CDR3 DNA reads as TGTGCCAGCAGCTCGACCCTAGCGGTCGTCTCCTACGAGCAGTACTTC.

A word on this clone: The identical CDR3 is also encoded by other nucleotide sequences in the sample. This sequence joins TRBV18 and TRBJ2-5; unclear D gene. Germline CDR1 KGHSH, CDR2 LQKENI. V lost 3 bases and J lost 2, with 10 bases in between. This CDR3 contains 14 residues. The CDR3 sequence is CASSPSRVQETQYF. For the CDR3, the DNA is TGTGCCAGCTCACCCTCAAGGGTACAAGAGACCCAGTACTTC.

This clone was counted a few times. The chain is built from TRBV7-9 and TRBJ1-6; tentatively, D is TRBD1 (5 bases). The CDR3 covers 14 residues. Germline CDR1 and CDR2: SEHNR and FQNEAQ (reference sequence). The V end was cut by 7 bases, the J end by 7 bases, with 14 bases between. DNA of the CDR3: TGTGCCAGCAAACTGGGGACGGAGAATTCACCCCTCCACTTT. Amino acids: CASKLGTENSPLHF.

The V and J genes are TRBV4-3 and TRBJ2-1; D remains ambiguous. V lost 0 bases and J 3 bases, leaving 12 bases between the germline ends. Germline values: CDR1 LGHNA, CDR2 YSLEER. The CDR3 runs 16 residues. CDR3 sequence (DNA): TGCGCCAGCAGCCAAGAAGTAGATTTTTACTACAATGAGCAGTTCTTC. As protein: CASSQEVDFYYNEQFF.

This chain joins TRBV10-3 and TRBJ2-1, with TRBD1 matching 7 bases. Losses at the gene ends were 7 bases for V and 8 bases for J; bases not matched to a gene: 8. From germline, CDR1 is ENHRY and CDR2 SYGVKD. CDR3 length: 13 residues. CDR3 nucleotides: TGTGCCATCAACCGACAGGGAATTGATGAGCAGTTCTTC. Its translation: CAINRQGIDEQFF.

In nucleotides, the CDR3 is TGTGCCAGCAGCTTAGTAACGGGGGGGTTTACAGATACGCAGTATTTT. It specifies CASSLVTGGFTDTQYF. The chain uses TRBV7-2 and TRBJ2-3; 8 bases fit TRBD2. Germline CDR1 and CDR2: SGHTA and FQGNSA. V was pared by 1 base and J by 3 bases, with 6 bases of the junction left unmatched. The CDR3 contains 16 residues.

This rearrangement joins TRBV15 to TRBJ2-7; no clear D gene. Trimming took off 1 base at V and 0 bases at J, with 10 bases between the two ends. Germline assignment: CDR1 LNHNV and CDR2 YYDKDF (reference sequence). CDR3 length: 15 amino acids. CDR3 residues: CATSRVKQSSYEQYF. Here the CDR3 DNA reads TGTGCCACCAGCAGAGTTAAGCAGAGCTCCTACGAGCAGTACTTC. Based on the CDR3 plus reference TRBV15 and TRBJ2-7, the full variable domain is DAMVIQNPRYQVTQFGKPVTLSCSQTLNHNVMYWYQQKSSQAPKLLFHYYDKDFNNEADTPDNFQSRRPNTSFCFLDIRSPGLGDTAMYLCATSRVKQSSYEQYFGPGTRLTVT.

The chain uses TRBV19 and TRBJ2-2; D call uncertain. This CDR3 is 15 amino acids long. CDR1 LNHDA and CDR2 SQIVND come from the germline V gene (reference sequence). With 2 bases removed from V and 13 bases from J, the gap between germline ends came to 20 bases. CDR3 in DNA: TGTGCCAGTAGTATAATATCCCAGGTCGTCCGTCGGCTGTTTTTT. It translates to CASSIISQVVRRLFF. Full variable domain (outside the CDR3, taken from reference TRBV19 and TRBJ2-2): DGGITQSPKYLFRKEGQNVTLSCEQNLNHDAMYWYRQDPGQGLRLIYYSQIVNDFQKGDIAEGYSVSREKKESFPLTVTSAQKNPTAFYLCASSIISQVVRRLFFGEGSRLTVL.